This T cell receptor (beta chain) was obtained from a study of T cell responses to AZD1222 COVID-19 vaccine. Whole-study results and caveats: Nearly half of the spike-specific TCRs reportedly recognize variant regions that carry no mutations. The peak T cell response came first, and repertoires were sampled only after it.

Clones were read by immunoSEQ multiplex PCR, and TCRdb kept only the in-frame ones, dropping some. The sample lists 200,000 to 250,000 clones, approximately 94% occurring once. With 1 base removed from V and 7 bases from J, the gap between germline ends came to 7 bases. Per the germline V gene, CDR1 is SGHVS and CDR2 is FQNEAQ. The CDR3 contains 13 residues. Note on this clone: Its antigen is still unknown.

This TCR derives from an adult who received the MenACWY meningococcal vaccine as a control. The sample was peripheral blood, taken 28 days after the second dose of the MenACWY control vaccine. V is TRBV7-8 and J is TRBJ2-2, with a possible D match to TRBD2 (5 bases). In nucleotides, the CDR3 is TGTGCCAGCAGCTTAGTAGGAGGCGGGGAGCTGTTTTTT. Translating gives CASSLVGGGELFF.